Listed below are T cell receptor beta chains from one sample, sequenced in a study of molecular identifiers for immune sequencing clone quantification. TCRdb fed the PCR reads into MiXCR, producing one record per CDR3 protein. The sample yields over 600,000 distinct CDR3 sequences, 20% seen once. Sequencing was carried out using naive CD8+ T cells from blood, with Jurkat cell RNA spiked in. These receptors came from a human donor in good health. Some libraries in this study had Jurkat cell RNA spiked in. Each CDR3 is given with its conserved first and last residue. The D gene is left open where the match is weak. Clone size is stated in some rows and not others, as once, few, many or a class when expanded.

cdr3_aa	cdr3_nt	d_call	cdr3_length	clone_size	v_call	j_call
CASSYWRAGDSYEQYF	TGTGCCAGCAGCTACTGGAGGGCAGGGGACTCCTACGAGCAGTACTTC	-	16	few	TRBV5-4	TRBJ2-7
CASSHTGVENTEAFF	TGTGCCAGCAGCCATACGGGAGTGGAGAACACTGAAGCTTTCTTT	-	15	-	TRBV7-9	TRBJ1-1
CASKLDRGYTGELFF	TGTGCCAGCAAACTCGACAGGGGCTACACCGGGGAGCTGTTTTTT	TRBD1	15	many	TRBV6-6	TRBJ2-2
CASSSTAGWQFF	TGTGCCAGCAGCTCCACCGCCGGTTGGCAGTTCTTC	-	12	few	TRBV7-9	TRBJ2-1
CASRGTGDEQYF	TGTGCCAGCAGGGGGACAGGCGACGAGCAGTACTTC	TRBD1	12	few	TRBV13	TRBJ2-7
CASSLSGTGTEAFF	TGTGCCAGCAGCTTGTCGGGGACTGGCACTGAAGCTTTCTTT	-	14	many	TRBV5-4	TRBJ1-1
CASSVAGSLWRSYNEQFF	TGTGCCAGCAGTGTAGCGGGTTCCTTATGGAGGTCCTACAATGAGCAGTTCTTC	TRBD2	18	many	TRBV6-1	TRBJ2-1
CASSRGQGFGNTIYF	TGTGCCAGCAGTAGGGGACAGGGGTTTGGAAACACCATATATTTT	TRBD1	15	-	TRBV27	TRBJ1-3
CASSPRGAVLSGDTQYF	TGTGCCAGCAGCCCCAGAGGAGCGGTCCTCAGTGGAGATACGCAGTATTTT	-	17	few	TRBV9	TRBJ2-3
CASSPGQGYLSSYEQYF	TGTGCCAGCAGCCCGGGACAGGGGTACCTCTCTTCCTACGAGCAGTACTTC	TRBD1	17	few	TRBV6-5	TRBJ2-7
CASSWAGGRNTGELFF	TGTGCCAGCAGCTGGGCAGGGGGCAGGAACACCGGGGAGCTGTTTTTT	TRBD1	16	many	TRBV7-2	TRBJ2-2
CASSPRDRAVEKLFF	TGTGCCAGCAGCCCGCGGGACAGGGCTGTTGAAAAACTGTTTTTT	TRBD1	15	many	TRBV7-9	TRBJ1-4
CASGRDTSYEQYF	TGTGCCAGCGGTAGGGACACGTCCTACGAGCAGTACTTC	-	13	once	TRBV7-6	TRBJ2-7
CAIEITGTSGIGGELFF	TGTGCCATTGAGATTACCGGGACTAGCGGGATTGGCGGGGAGCTGTTTTTT	TRBD2	17	many	TRBV24-1	TRBJ2-2
CSGRASWTSQETQYF	TGCAGTGGCAGAGCGTCGTGGACTAGTCAAGAGACCCAGTACTTC	TRBD2	15	-	TRBV20-1	TRBJ2-5
CASSQEPAPTAEQYF	TGCGCCAGCAGCCAAGAGCCAGCACCCACAGCCGAGCAGTACTTC	-	15	many	TRBV4-1	TRBJ2-7
CSARARSQTNEKLFF	TGCAGTGCTAGAGCCAGGAGTCAGACTAATGAAAAACTGTTTTTT	-	15	many	TRBV20-1	TRBJ1-4
CASSYLGGIEQYF	TGTGCCAGCAGTTACCTAGGAGGGATCGAGCAGTACTTC	-	13	-	TRBV27	TRBJ2-7
CASGQHRDGELSGANVLTF	TGTGCCAGCGGGCAACACCGGGACGGCGAACTCTCTGGGGCCAACGTCCTGACTTTC	-	19	-	TRBV2	TRBJ2-6